This is a list of T cell receptor beta chains from one sample in a study of regulatory T cells. Libraries were prepared by immunoSEQ multiplex PCR; TCRdb keeps only in-frame clonotypes and omits some of them. This sample yields around 29,000 clones, of which 93% are seen a single time; about 1% belongs to the top ten. What was sequenced was conventional CD4+ T cells sorted from blood. The receptors derive from a child aged 2 to 10 with CD3G deficiency. CDR3s include the opening cysteine and the closing phenylalanine or tryptophan. The D gene is left open where the match is weak. The size of a clone is reported for some rows only, either as once, few or many, or as a class for expanded clones.

size	V	J	D	CDR3	DNA
.	TRBV28	TRBJ1-3	TRBD1	CASSPQGGPTGNTIYF	TGTGCCAGCAGTCCACAGGGGGGGCCGACTGGAAACACCATATATTTT
once	TRBV10-3	TRBJ2-5	.	CASRDDQETQYF	TGTGCCTCCCGTGATGACCAAGAGACCCAGTACTTC
.	TRBV28	TRBJ1-5	.	CASSLWGRGQPQHF	TGTGCCAGCAGTTTATGGGGGCGCGGTCAGCCCCAGCATTTT
few	TRBV5-1	TRBJ2-7	.	CASSFRGGSYEQYF	TGCGCCAGCAGCTTCAGGGGGGGATCCTACGAGCAGTACTTC
.	TRBV5-1	TRBJ1-2	TRBD1	CASSLDAGGNYGYTF	TGCGCCAGCAGCTTGGATGCAGGGGGAAACTATGGCTACACCTTC
.	TRBV7-8	TRBJ2-3	.	CASSLGRVPQYF	TGTGCCAGCAGCTTAGGAAGGGTACCGCAGTATTTT
.	TRBV28	TRBJ2-1	.	CAAAETRSYNEQFF	TGTGCTGCCGCAGAAACCAGGTCCTACAATGAGCAGTTCTTC
.	TRBV10-1	TRBJ2-7	TRBD2	CASSVTSGRQYEQYF	TGCGCCAGCAGTGTCACTAGCGGGAGACAGTACGAGCAGTACTTC
once	TRBV19	TRBJ2-5	.	CASSSRRGETQYF	TGTGCCAGTTCGTCCCGGCGGGGAGAGACCCAGTACTTC
.	TRBV10-1	TRBJ2-1	.	CASSDRGGFNEQFF	TGCGCCAGCAGTGATCGGGGCGGGTTCAATGAGCAGTTCTTC
.	TRBV28	TRBJ2-4	.	CASSLFRGRDKNIQYF	TGTGCCAGCAGTTTATTTAGGGGCAGGGACAAAAACATTCAGTACTTC
.	TRBV28	TRBJ1-2	.	CASSTGRGYGYTF	TGTGCCAGCAGCACCGGACGGGGCTATGGCTACACCTTC
few	TRBV6-1	TRBJ1-5	TRBD1	CASSDPGQGIGVGNQPQHF	TGTGCCAGCAGTGACCCGGGACAGGGTATCGGTGTAGGCAATCAGCCCCAGCATTTT
.	TRBV28	TRBJ2-7	.	CASSTSGFSLYEQYF	TGTGCCAGCAGTACATCAGGGTTTTCGCTCTACGAGCAGTACTTC
.	TRBV28	TRBJ2-1	TRBD2	CASSPWDYYNEQFF	TGTGCCAGCAGTCCCTGGGACTATTACAATGAGCAGTTCTTC
.	TRBV7-9	TRBJ1-1	.	CASSFQGNTEAFF	TGTGCCAGCAGCTTTCAGGGGAACACTGAAGCTTTCTTT
.	TRBV5-1	TRBJ2-7	TRBD1	CASSFGGTGDEQYF	TGCGCCAGCAGCTTTGGGGGGACAGGGGACGAGCAGTACTTC
.	TRBV5-1	TRBJ2-1	TRBD2	CASSLGGGRNEQFF	TGCGCCAGCAGCTTGGGAGGCGGGAGAAATGAGCAGTTCTTC
.	TRBV18	TRBJ2-7	.	CASSPSVASEQYF	TGTGCCAGCTCACCATCGGTGGCCAGCGAGCAGTACTTC
.	TRBV28	TRBJ2-7	.	CASSLVSGRETALYEQYF	TGTGCCAGCAGTCTCGTAAGTGGGCGCGAGACAGCCCTCTACGAGCAGTACTTC
.	TRBV6-1	TRBJ1-2	.	CASSEVPGITYGYTF	TGTGCCAGCAGTGAAGTCCCAGGGATTACCTATGGCTACACCTTC
.	TRBV10-3	TRBJ1-2	TRBD1	CAINSGTAGGYTF	TGTGCCATCAATTCCGGGACAGCTGGTGGCTACACCTTC